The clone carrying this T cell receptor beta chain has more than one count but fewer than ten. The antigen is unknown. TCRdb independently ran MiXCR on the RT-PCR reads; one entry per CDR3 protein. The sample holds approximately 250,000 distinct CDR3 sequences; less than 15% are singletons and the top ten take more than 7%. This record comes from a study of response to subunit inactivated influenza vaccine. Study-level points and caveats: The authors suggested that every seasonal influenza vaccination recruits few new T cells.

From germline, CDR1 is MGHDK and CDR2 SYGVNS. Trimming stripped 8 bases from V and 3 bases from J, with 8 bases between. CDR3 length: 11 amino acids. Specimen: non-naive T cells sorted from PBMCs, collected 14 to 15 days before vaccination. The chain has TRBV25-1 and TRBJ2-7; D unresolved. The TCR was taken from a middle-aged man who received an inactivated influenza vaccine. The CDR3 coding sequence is TGTGCCAGCGGGAAAAACTACGAGCAGTACTTC. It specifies CASGKNYEQYF.